This TCR beta chain was documented in a study of shared clonotypes between healthy human individuals. The V end lost 5 bases, the J end lost 1 base, and 17 bases lay between the germline ends. Germline CDR1 reads SEHNR; CDR2 reads FQNEAQ (reference sequence). The CDR3 is made up of 16 amino acids. Positively selected for CCR7, the CD45RO-negative cells used as naive CD8 cells excluded terminally differentiated effector memory CD45RA+ cells. Using immunoSEQ multiplex PCR, the repertoire was profiled, and TCRdb retains in-frame clones only, with some absent. The data contain about 800,000 clones, about 96% of them singletons.

The sample was naive CD8+ T cells sorted from blood. The chain is built from TRBV7-9 and TRBJ1-1, with D possibly TRBD1 on 6 matching bases. This receptor was identified in a man aged 25-40 years in good health. CDR3 sequence reads: CASSHVTQGWNTEAFF. Written as DNA, the CDR3 is TGTGCCAGCAGCCACGTCACACAGGGCTGGAACACTGAAGCTTTCTTT.